The subject of this entry is one T cell receptor (beta chain). Seattle's enrolled individuals joined amid active infection and were then monitored longitudinally. Original methodology: For nucleated cells, counts were estimated from reference gene primer amplification. TCRdb's table, derived via immunoSEQ multiplex PCR, lists solely in-frame clones and lacks some. V, J and clone size were drawn from that table, and D and trimming were deduced from the DNA. The data contain more than 200,000 clones, 88% of them singletons. The data belong to a study of blood T cell repertoires in COVID-19. Study as a whole: From T cells, B-cell-depleted T cells, or PBMCs came the material, which was cDNA or gDNA.

The CDR3 totals 16 residues. The trim removed 5 bases at V and 6 bases at J, leaving 10 bases unmatched. Germline CDR1 reads LNHDA; CDR2 reads SQIVND (reference sequence). The chain couples TRBV19 to TRBJ2-6, with 7 bases fitting TRBD2. Sequencing was done on a sample of peripheral blood. This receptor was obtained from a woman aged 25 to 39 with COVID-19, enrolled during active disease. In DNA, the CDR3 is TGTGCCAGTAGTCCTTCACGGGACTATGTGGCCAACGTCCTGACTTTC. This encodes CASSPSRDYVANVLTF.